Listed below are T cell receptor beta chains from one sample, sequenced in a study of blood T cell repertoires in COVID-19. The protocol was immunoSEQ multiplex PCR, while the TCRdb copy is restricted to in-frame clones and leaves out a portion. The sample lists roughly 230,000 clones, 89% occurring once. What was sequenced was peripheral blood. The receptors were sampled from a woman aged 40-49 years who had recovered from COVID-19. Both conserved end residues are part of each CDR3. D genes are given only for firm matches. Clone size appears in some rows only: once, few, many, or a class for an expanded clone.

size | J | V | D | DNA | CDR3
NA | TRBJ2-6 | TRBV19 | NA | TGTGCCAGTAGTATCGGGAACAGCAAGGCCGGGGCCAACGTCCTGACTTTC | CASSIGNSKAGANVLTF
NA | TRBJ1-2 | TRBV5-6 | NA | TGTGCCAGCAGCTTGAATGGACTTTATGGCTACACCTTC | CASSLNGLYGYTF
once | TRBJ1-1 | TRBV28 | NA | TGTGCCAGCACCGTAGAAGCCCCGGAGGGAAAAGCTTTCTTT | CASTVEAPEGKAFF
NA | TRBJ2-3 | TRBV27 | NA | TGTGCCAGCAGTTTAGGTCGGGGGAACACGCAGTATTTT | CASSLGRGNTQYF
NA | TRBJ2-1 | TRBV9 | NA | TGTGCCAGCAGCGCTTATACGGATGAGCAGTTCTTC | CASSAYTDEQFF
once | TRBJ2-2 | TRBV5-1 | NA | TGCGCCAGCAGCTCCTGGACAGTTTCCCCCGGGGAGCTGTTTTTT | CASSSWTVSPGELFF
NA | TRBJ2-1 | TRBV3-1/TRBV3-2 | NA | TGTGCCAGCAGCCAAGATCAGGGAAATGAGCAGTTCTTC | CASSQDQGNEQFF
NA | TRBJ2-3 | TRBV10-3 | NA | TGTGCCATCGACAGCGAAAGCACAGATACGCAGTATTTT | CAIDSESTDTQYF
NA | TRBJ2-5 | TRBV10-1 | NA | TGCGCCAGCAGTGAGTCGCGAGAGACCCAGTACTTC | CASSESRETQYF
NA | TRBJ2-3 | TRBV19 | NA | TGTGCCAGCAGCGGGCCCTCAGATACGCAGTATTTT | CASSGPSDTQYF
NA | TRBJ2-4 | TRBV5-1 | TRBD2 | TGCGCCAGCAGCTTGATGGCTAGCGGGGGACTTGGAAACATTCAGTACTTC | CASSLMASGGLGNIQYF
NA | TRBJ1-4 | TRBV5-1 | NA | TGCGCCAGCAGCTTGGGGGAGGGATATGAAAAACTGTTTTTT | CASSLGEGYEKLFF
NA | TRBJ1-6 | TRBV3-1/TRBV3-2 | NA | TGTGCCAGCAGCCAATTACAAAATAATTCACCCCTCCACTTT | CASSQLQNNSPLHF
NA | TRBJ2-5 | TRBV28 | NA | TGTGCCAGCAGTTCCCCAATCCAACAAGAGACCCAGTACTTC | CASSSPIQQETQYF
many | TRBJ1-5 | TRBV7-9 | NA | TGTGCCAGCAGCTTAGCTGACAATGGCAATCAGCCCCAGCATTTT | CASSLADNGNQPQHF
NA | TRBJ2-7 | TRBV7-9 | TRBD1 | TGTGCCAGCAGCTTATACGGGACAGGGGATTACGAGCAGTACTTC | CASSLYGTGDYEQYF
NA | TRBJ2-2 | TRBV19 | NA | TGTGCCAGCGGGGGACGGCCGAACACCGGGGAGCTGTTTTTT | CASGGRPNTGELFF
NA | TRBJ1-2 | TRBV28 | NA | TGTGCCAGCCGGCATGGGCTGGCGACTGGCTACACCTTC | CASRHGLATGYTF
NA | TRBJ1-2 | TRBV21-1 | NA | TGTGCCAGCAGCAAAGGAGAAAACTATGGCTACACCTTC | CASSKGENYGYTF
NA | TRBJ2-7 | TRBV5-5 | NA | TGTGCCAGCAGCTTGGTAGGGGCAGAAACCTACGAGCAGTACTTC | CASSLVGAETYEQYF
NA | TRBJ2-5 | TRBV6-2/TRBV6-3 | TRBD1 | TGTGCCAGCAGTTCACAGGGGGCGGAGACCCAGTACTTC | CASSSQGAETQYF
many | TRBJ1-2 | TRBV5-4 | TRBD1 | TGTGCCAGCAGCTGGGACAGGGGCGGGGATGGCTACACCTTC | CASSWDRGGDGYTF
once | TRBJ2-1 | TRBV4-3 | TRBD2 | TGCGCCAGCAGCCAACCCGGGACTAGCCTCAATGAGCAGTTCTTC | CASSQPGTSLNEQFF
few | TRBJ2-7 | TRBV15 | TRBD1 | TGTGCCACCAGCGACCCAGGGGGAACTTCCTACGAGCAGTACTTC | CATSDPGGTSYEQYF
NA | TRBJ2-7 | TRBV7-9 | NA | TGTGCCAGCAGCCACCGGGGCCCGGGGGTCGAGCAGTACTTC | CASSHRGPGVEQYF
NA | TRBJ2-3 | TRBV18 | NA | TGTGCCAGCTCACCGGAGTACCTTAGCACAGATACGCAGTATTTT | CASSPEYLSTDTQYF
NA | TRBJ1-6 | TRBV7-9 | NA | TGTGCCAGCAGCACCAGGGATTCACCCCTCCACTTT | CASSTRDSPLHF
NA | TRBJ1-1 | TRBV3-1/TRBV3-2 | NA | TGTGCCAGCAGCCAAGATGGGCCGAAGAACACTGAAGCTTTCTTT | CASSQDGPKNTEAFF
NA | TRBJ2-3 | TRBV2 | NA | TGTGCCAGCGGAAAAATGGACGGGGGAAGCACAGATACGCAGTATTTT | CASGKMDGGSTDTQYF
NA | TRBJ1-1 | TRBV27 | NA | TGTGCCAGCAGTTTATCGGACCAGGGGAACACTGAAGCTTTCTTT | CASSLSDQGNTEAFF
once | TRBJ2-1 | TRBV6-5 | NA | TGTGCCAGCCTTGGTAACGGGGTAGGCTACAATGAGCAGTTCTTC | CASLGNGVGYNEQFF
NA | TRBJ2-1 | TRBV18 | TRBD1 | TGTGCCAGCTCACCTACCGGGACAGGGTTTAACAATGAGCAGTTCTTC | CASSPTGTGFNNEQFF
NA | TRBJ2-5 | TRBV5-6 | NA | TGTGCCAGCAGCTTGAGCAGGGAATTACAAGAATTGGAGACCCAGTACTTC | CASSLSRELQELETQYF
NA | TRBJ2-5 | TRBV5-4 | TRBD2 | TGTGCCAGCAGCTTGGGGCTAGCGGGAGGAAGCGTAGAGACCCAGTACTTC | CASSLGLAGGSVETQYF
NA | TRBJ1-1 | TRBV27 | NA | TGTGCCAGCACCCAGTCAGGAGGTTATTCTGAAGCTTTCTTT | CASTQSGGYSEAFF
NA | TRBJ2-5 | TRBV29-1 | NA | TGCAGCGCCCTAACCAGGGGGGCGCAGGAGACCCAGTACTTC | CSALTRGAQETQYF
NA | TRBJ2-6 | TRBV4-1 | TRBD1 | TGCGCCAGCAGTCTAGGGGGCGCCTTCGGAACTGGGGCCAACGTCCTGACTTTC | CASSLGGAFGTGANVLTF
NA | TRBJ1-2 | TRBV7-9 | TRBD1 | TGTGCCAGCACCTCAGGGGACAGTGTCTATGGCTACACCTTC | CASTSGDSVYGYTF
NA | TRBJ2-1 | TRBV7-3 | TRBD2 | TGTGCCAGCAGCTTACAGCCTAGCGGGGGTAAGGATGAGCAGTTCTTC | CASSLQPSGGKDEQFF
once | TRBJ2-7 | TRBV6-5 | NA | TGTGCCAGCAGTTACTCCAGGGACTACGAGCAGTACTTC | CASSYSRDYEQYF
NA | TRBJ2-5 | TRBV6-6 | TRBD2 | TGTGCCAGCAGTTACTCGAGGGGCGGGGGGGCCGCGACCCAGTACTTC | CASSYSRGGGAATQYF